One sample yielded the 23 T cell receptor beta chains listed below, sequenced in a study of cytomegalovirus exposure and HLA in healthy donors. Produced via immunoSEQ multiplex PCR; TCRdb's table is partial and in-frame only. The sample has some 340,000 clones, 87% seen once; the top ten hold roughly 1.1%. The specimen sequenced was PBMCs. These receptors came from a woman aged 30 to 39 in good health and CMV-seropositive.

This chain joins TRBV7-3 and TRBJ2-2; no definite D call. This CDR3 is 16 amino acids long. Per germline, CDR1 SGHTA and CDR2 FQGTGA. The V and J ends lost 5 bases and 1 base respectively, with 14 bases between them. CDR3: CASSRLGRWNTGELFF. CDR3 DNA sequence: TGTGCCAGCAGCCGACTGGGCAGGTGGAACACCGGGGAGCTGTTTTTT.

Only one count was recorded for this clone. The chain employs TRBV15 and TRBJ2-7; D possibly corresponds to TRBD1 (6 bases). Germline V lookup: CDR1 LNHNV, CDR2 YYDKDF (reference sequence). The ends were cut back, 5 bases at V and 4 bases at J, with 12 bases in the middle. This CDR3 spans 13 amino acids. CDR3 in amino acids: CATSSGEAYEQYF. In nucleotides, the CDR3 is TGTGCCACCAGCTCAGGGGAAGCGTACGAGCAGTACTTC.

This sequence joins TRBV27 and TRBJ2-7; no clear D gene. Trimming removed 2 bases at V and 4 bases at J, with 18 bases between. CDR3 size: 16 residues. Germline CDR1 and CDR2: MNHEY and SMNVEV (reference sequence). CDR3 region: CASSLSNGWGTYEQYF. The CDR3 region has the DNA TGTGCCAGCAGTTTAAGTAACGGGTGGGGTACGTACGAGCAGTACTTC.

This rearrangement joins TRBV30 to TRBJ2-7, with 7 nucleotides matching TRBD2. The V gene end was trimmed by 4 bases and the J gene end by 5 bases; junction bases not matched to a gene: 8. Per germline, CDR1 GTSNPN and CDR2 SVGIG (reference sequence). CDR3 length: 13 amino acids. The CDR3 nucleotides read TGTGCCTGGAAAAGAGCGGGGAAGGACGAGCAGTACTTC. It specifies CAWKRAGKDEQYF. The full variable domain, in which reference TRBV30 and TRBJ2-7 provide the parts outside the CDR3, is SQTIHQWPATLVQPVGSPLSLECTVEGTSNPNLYWYRQAAGRGLQLLFYSVGIGQISSEVPQNLSASRPQDRQFILSSKKLLLSDSGFYLCAWKRAGKDEQYFGPGTRLTVT.

V usage is TRBV25-1 and J usage is TRBJ2-3; 8 bases map to TRBD2. This CDR3 region has 16 residues. The germline V gene has CDR1 MGHDK and CDR2 SYGVNS. Trimming at V came to 6 bases and at J to 4 bases, leaving 12 bases not matched to a gene. CDR3 sequence reads: CASRDTRSGSSDTQYF. For the CDR3, the DNA is TGTGCCAGCAGAGACACCCGAAGCGGGAGTTCAGATACGCAGTATTTT.

The V call is TRBV21-1, the J call TRBJ2-3; the table gives TRBD2 as D, unverified against the DNA. TRBV21-1 is a pseudogene locus. The CDR3 is 16 amino acids. CDR3 amino acids: CASSSRDKRGTDTQYF. As DNA, the CDR3 is TGTGCCAGCAGCAGCCGGGATAAGCGGGGCACAGATACGCAGTATTTT.

The count of this clone is one. The gene calls are TRBV7-2 and TRBJ1-3; weak D call: TRBD1 (6 bases). In germline, CDR1 is SGHTA, CDR2 FQGNSA. CDR3 length equals 15 residues. Trimming cost V 0 bases and J 4 bases, with 10 bases left between them. The CDR3 here is CASSLAGDRGNTIYF. CDR3 nucleotides: TGTGCCAGCAGCTTAGCCGGTGACAGGGGAAACACCATATATTTT.

This clone came up once. The chain employs TRBV15 and TRBJ1-2; D ambiguous. The germline V gene has CDR1 LNHNV and CDR2 YYDKDF (reference sequence). V dropped 0 bases and J dropped 5 bases, with 10 bases sitting between them. The CDR3 consists of 14 residues. CDR3 in amino acids: CATSRDTRGYGYTF. The CDR3 nucleotides read TGTGCCACCAGCAGAGACACCCGGGGTTATGGCTACACCTTC.

The V and J genes are TRBV4-3 and TRBJ2-5; D may be TRBD1 or TRBD2 (5 bases each). Germline assignment: CDR1 LGHNA and CDR2 YSLEER. V lost 0 bases to trimming and J lost 5 bases, with 22 bases between them. This CDR3 has 18 amino acids. The CDR3 spells CASSQDEKGRGSRETQYF. Written as DNA, the CDR3 is TGCGCCAGCAGCCAAGATGAGAAGGGACGAGGGAGCAGGGAGACCCAGTACTTC.

The CDR3, as DNA: TGTGCCAGCAGTTTAACAGGGTCCTACAATGAGCAGTTCTTC. Protein product: CASSLTGSYNEQFF. The chain combines TRBV6-5 with TRBJ2-1, with D perhaps matching TRBD1 (6 bases). Trimming cost V 4 bases and J 1 base, with 8 bases left between them. The length of the CDR3 is 14 residues. From germline, CDR1 is MNHEY and CDR2 SVGAGI.

This chain connects TRBV7-3 to TRBJ1-1; a possible D gene is TRBD1 (5 bases). The CDR3 totals 13 residues. The germline V gene encodes CDR1 SGHTA and CDR2 FQGTGA. Trimming left V 1 base short and J 8 bases short, with 11 bases between. The CDR3 region has the DNA TGTGCCAGCAGCTTAAAGGAGGGGACCGAAGCTTTCTTT. It codes for CASSLKEGTEAFF.

J is TRBJ1-2 and V is TRBV25-1; a possible D gene is TRBD1 (5 bases). The CDR3 extends over 14 amino acids. CDR1 is MGHDK, CDR2 SYGVNS, per germline. Trimming left V 7 bases short and J 5 bases short, with 17 bases between. The CDR3 DNA reads TGTGCCAGCACTCCGGGACCACCAATGTATGGCTACACCTTC. Translated, it gives CASTPGPPMYGYTF.

This chain connects TRBV30 to TRBJ2-7; 9 positions agree with TRBD1. From germline, CDR1 is GTSNPN and CDR2 SVGIG (reference sequence). J lost 3 bases, V lost 0 bases, and 6 bases had no gene match. This CDR3 is 15 amino acids long. In DNA form, the CDR3 reads TGTGCCTGGAGTGTACAAAACAGGGGGCTCTACGAGCAGTACTTC. Translated: CAWSVQNRGLYEQYF.

V and J are TRBV9 and TRBJ2-5; TRBD1 aligns across 9 bases. Looked up from germline, CDR1 is SGDLS and CDR2 is YYNGEE. V dropped 4 bases and J dropped 0; count of bases not matched to a gene: 4. The CDR3 contains 15 residues. CDR3 sequence: CASSIRTGDQETQYF. In DNA form, the CDR3 reads TGTGCCAGCAGCATCCGGACAGGGGACCAAGAGACCCAGTACTTC.

The J gene is TRBJ1-1, the V gene TRBV7-9; D remains unclear. V was pared by 1 base and J by 5 bases, with 5 bases between. CDR3 size: 12 residues. CDR1 SEHNR and CDR2 FQNEAQ come from the germline V gene (reference sequence). The CDR3 nucleotides read TGTGCCAGCAGCTTAGACAAGACTGAAGCTTTCTTT. This translates into CASSLDKTEAFF.

V gene TRBV7-9 combines with J gene TRBJ1-1; the D gene is possibly TRBD1 (6 bases). The CDR3 sequence is 16 residues long. Germline CDR1 reads SEHNR; CDR2 reads FQNEAQ (reference sequence). V lost 5 bases to trimming and J lost 3 bases, with 19 bases between them. The CDR3 reads CASSARQENGDTEAFF. The CDR3 nucleotides are TGTGCCAGCAGCGCAAGACAGGAGAACGGGGACACTGAAGCTTTCTTT.

This chain links TRBV27 with TRBJ2-1; the D is unclear. This CDR3 contains 13 residues. The V and J ends lost 6 bases and 10 bases respectively, with 16 bases between them. Germline CDR1 is MNHEY and CDR2 is SMNVEV (reference sequence). Here the CDR3 DNA reads TGTGCCAGCAGGCCACCCCCGGGTGGGGAGCAGTTCTTC. This codes for CASRPPPGGEQFF.

The J gene is TRBJ2-7, the V gene TRBV30; TRBD1 agrees at 12 bases. Unmatched junction bases numbered 7, after V lost 4 bases and J lost 6 bases. CDR3 length: 14 residues. Germline V gene data show CDR1 as GTSNPN and CDR2 as SVGIG (reference sequence). The CDR3 DNA follows: TGTGCCTGGACCTTCCGGGACAGGGGGCCCGAGCAGTACTTC. Translated, it gives CAWTFRDRGPEQYF.

The genes are TRBV30 and TRBJ1-5; 7 nucleotides line up with TRBD1. The CDR3 covers 14 residues. V shed 1 base, J shed 0 bases, and the junction held 0 bases outside the gene matches. Per germline, CDR1 GTSNPN and CDR2 SVGIG (reference sequence). The CDR3: CAWSDRGSNQPQHF. For the CDR3, the DNA is TGTGCCTGGAGTGACAGGGGTAGCAATCAGCCCCAGCATTTT. The entire variable domain, with the rest obtained from reference TRBV30 and TRBJ1-5, is as follows: SQTIHQWPATLVQPVGSPLSLECTVEGTSNPNLYWYRQAAGRGLQLLFYSVGIGQISSEVPQNLSASRPQDRQFILSSKKLLLSDSGFYLCAWSDRGSNQPQHFGDGTRLSIL.

The chain carries TRBV6-6 and TRBJ1-2, with 7 bases identical to TRBD1. The ends lost 2 bases at V and 4 bases at J; junction bases unmatched: 10. The CDR3 is made up of 16 amino acids. The germline V gene has CDR1 MNHNY and CDR2 SVGAGI (reference sequence). CDR3 sequence reads: CASSYTRTGDIYGYTF. The CDR3 nucleotides read TGTGCCAGCAGTTACACCAGGACAGGTGATATCTATGGCTACACCTTC.

This rearrangement joins TRBV11-3 to TRBJ2-1, with D perhaps being TRBD1 or TRBD2 (5 bases each). V lost 4 bases to trimming and J lost 8 bases, with 15 bases between them. The CDR3 extends over 14 amino acids. The germline gives CDR1 SGHNT, CDR2 YENEEA. The CDR3 DNA reads TGTGCCAGCAGCTCCTGGGACCGTGGTCATGAGCAGTTCTTC. Its protein is CASSSWDRGHEQFF.

CDR3 sequence reads: CASSPAKVNQPQHF. The CDR3 nucleotides read TGTGCCAGCAGCCCGGCGAAGGTAAATCAGCCCCAGCATTTT. The genes are TRBV28 and TRBJ1-5; no clear D. CDR3 length: 14 residues. With 6 bases removed from V and 4 bases from J, the gap between germline ends came to 13 bases. CDR1 is MDHEN, CDR2 SYDVKM, per germline.

This clone occurred once. The genes are TRBV9 and TRBJ1-2, with 9 bases fitting TRBD1. V lost 0 bases, J lost 6 bases, and 0 bases stayed unmatched. CDR3 length: 13 amino acids. Per the germline V gene, CDR1 is SGDLS and CDR2 is YYNGEE. CDR3 sequence: CASSVGDRDGYTF. The CDR3 DNA is TGTGCCAGCAGCGTAGGGGACAGGGATGGCTACACCTTC. The full variable domain, its missing parts supplied by reference TRBV9 and TRBJ1-2, is DSGVTQTPKHLITATGQRVTLRCSPRSGDLSVYWYQQSLDQGLQFLIQYYNGEERAKGNILERFSAQQFPDLHSELNLSSLELGDSALYFCASSVGDRDGYTFGSGTRLTVV.